The 32 T cell receptor beta chains presented below share a single source sample, sequenced in a study of shared clonotypes between healthy human individuals. The protocol was immunoSEQ multiplex PCR, while the TCRdb copy is restricted to in-frame clones and leaves out a portion. This table has 1.5 million to 1.9 million clones, approximately 98% appearing once. The sequenced material came from naive CD4+ T cells sorted from blood. Regarding subset: CD45RA+ positively selected. Source of these receptors: a man aged 25-45 years in good health.

This chain connects TRBV27 to TRBJ2-1; 10 nucleotides match TRBD2. There are 16 residues in the CDR3. V trimming: 3 bases; J trimming: 4 bases; junction bases outside the gene matches: 6. Germline V lookup: CDR1 MNHEY, CDR2 SMNVEV (reference sequence). CDR3 protein: CASSFIAGGSYNEQFF. The CDR3 DNA reads as TGTGCCAGCAGTTTTATAGCGGGAGGATCTTACAATGAGCAGTTCTTC.

The chain employs TRBV18 and TRBJ2-5; 11 bases agree with TRBD2. The CDR3 extends over 18 amino acids. Losses at the gene ends were 2 bases for V and 4 bases for J; bases not matched to a gene: 12. Germline CDR1 KGHSH, CDR2 LQKENI. The DNA for the CDR3 is TGTGCCAGCTCACCAATGGGAGGGACTAGCGGAATTATAGAGACCCAGTACTTC. This gives the protein CASSPMGGTSGIIETQYF. Filled out from reference TRBV18 and TRBJ2-5, the complete variable domain reads NAGVMQNPRHLVRRRGQEARLRCSPMKGHSHVYWYRQLPEEGLKFMVYLQKENIIDESGMPKERFSAEFPKEGPSILRIQQVVRGDSAAYFCASSPMGGTSGIIETQYFGPGTRLLVL.

The chain joins TRBV30 to TRBJ1-2, with 8 bases identical to TRBD1. The CDR3 has 14 residues. V gave up 3 bases and J gave up 1 base; unmatched junction bases: 4. Looked up from germline, CDR1 is GTSNPN and CDR2 is SVGIG (reference sequence). The CDR3 region has the DNA TGTGCCTGGAGCCCGGACAGGGATAACTATGGCTACACCTTC. This gives the protein CAWSPDRDNYGYTF. The whole variable domain, filled in from reference TRBV30 and TRBJ1-2, reads SQTIHQWPATLVQPVGSPLSLECTVEGTSNPNLYWYRQAAGRGLQLLFYSVGIGQISSEVPQNLSASRPQDRQFILSSKKLLLSDSGFYLCAWSPDRDNYGYTFGSGTRLTVV.

The rearrangement links TRBV11-2 to TRBJ2-1, with TRBD2 matching 7 bases. V shed 1 base, J shed 6 bases, and the junction held 6 bases outside the gene matches. Germline V gene lookup returns CDR1 SGHAT and CDR2 FQNNGV. CDR3 length: 15 residues. CDR3 DNA sequence: TGTGCCAGCAGCTTAGGGGGGAGGGCAGGCAATGAGCAGTTCTTC. Encoded protein: CASSLGGRAGNEQFF.

This chain connects TRBV7-3 to TRBJ2-1, with TRBD2 matching over 9 bases. Germline V gives CDR1 SGHTA, CDR2 FQGTGA. J was trimmed by 8 bases and V by 4 bases; bases with no gene match: 6. The CDR3 is made up of 14 amino acids. CDR3 sequence reads: CASSSQAGGYEQFF. The DNA of the CDR3 is TGTGCCAGCAGCTCCCAAGCGGGAGGCTATGAGCAGTTCTTC.

This clone has only one observation. The chain joins TRBV10-1 to TRBJ2-3; D remains ambiguous. CDR1 WNHNN and CDR2 SYGVQD come from the germline V gene (reference sequence). CDR3 size: 15 residues. Trimming removed 3 bases at V and 2 bases at J, with 12 bases between. The CDR3 DNA follows: TGCGCCAGCAGTGATGGCAGCACTCCCACAGATACGCAGTATTTT. Encoded protein: CASSDGSTPTDTQYF.

This clone was seen a single time. The gene calls are TRBV19 and TRBJ2-3; 7 bases map to TRBD1. The CDR3 extends over 15 amino acids. Germline lookup yields CDR1 LNHDA and CDR2 SQIVND (reference sequence). V was pared by 3 bases and J by 4 bases, with 7 bases of the junction left unmatched. CDR3 nucleotides: TGTGCCAGTAGTATGCAAGGGGGCGCTCCAGATACGCAGTATTTT. This translates into CASSMQGGAPDTQYF.

The V gene is TRBV28, the J gene TRBJ2-3, with D possibly matching TRBD2 (6 bases). V gave up 5 bases and J gave up 6 bases, with 30 bases separating them. CDR3 length: 19 amino acids. Germline V CDR1 and CDR2: MDHEN, SYDVKM. CDR3 nucleotides: TGTGCCAGCAGTCCGGTGGTTGGGGGGAAGTCACACGGTTTGGATACGCAGTATTTT. Protein product: CASSPVVGGKSHGLDTQYF.

J is TRBJ1-1 and V is TRBV29-1, with D possibly being TRBD1 (5 bases). CDR1 is SQVTM and CDR2 is ANQGSEA in the germline V gene. This CDR3 spans 14 amino acids. The V end lost 6 bases, the J end lost 6 bases, and 20 bases lay between the germline ends. CDR3 residues: CSVAGRRRDAEAFF. In DNA, the CDR3 is TGCAGCGTCGCCGGACGGCGCCGGGACGCTGAAGCTTTCTTT.

This sequence joins TRBV11-2 and TRBJ2-3, with 10 positions matching TRBD2. CDR1 SGHAT and CDR2 FQNNGV come from the germline V gene. CDR3 length equals 19 residues. Trimming took 2 bases from V and 4 from J; bases not matched to a gene: 15. The CDR3 coding sequence is TGTGCCAGCAGCTTAAGTCTGGGGCTAGCGGGAGACGAGGCAGATACGCAGTATTTT. Translating gives CASSLSLGLAGDEADTQYF.

This rearrangement joins TRBV28 to TRBJ2-7; 8 bases are a match to TRBD2. The V gene end was trimmed by 1 base and the J gene end by 7 bases; junction bases not matched to a gene: 3. Germline V gives CDR1 MDHEN, CDR2 SYDVKM. The CDR3 consists of 13 residues. CDR3 coding DNA: TGTGCCAGCAGTTTATTCGTAGCGGGGGAGCAGTACTTC. Protein sequence: CASSLFVAGEQYF. Using reference TRBV28 and TRBJ2-7 for the parts outside the CDR3, the full variable domain is DVKVTQSSRYLVKRTGEKVFLECVQDMDHENMFWYRQDPGLGLRLIYFSYDVKMKEKGDIPEGYSVSREKKERFSLILESASTNQTSMYLCASSLFVAGEQYFGPGTRLTVT.

The chain recombines TRBV10-3 with TRBJ1-1; 7 bases agree with TRBD1. CDR3 length: 14 amino acids. Trimming took 8 bases from V and 0 from J; bases not matched to a gene: 6. The V gene's germline CDR1 is ENHRY and CDR2 SYGVKD. CDR3 sequence (DNA): TGTGCCATCGCTGTGACAGGGATGAACACTGAAGCTTTCTTT. Residues: CAIAVTGMNTEAFF.

The rearrangement joins TRBV7-2 to TRBJ2-1; weak D call: TRBD2 (5 bases). Germline V gene sequence: CDR1 SGHTA, CDR2 FQGNSA. The CDR3 has 15 amino acids. The V and J ends lost 5 bases and 1 base respectively, with 12 bases between them. The CDR3 DNA reads as TGTGCCAGCAGCCATCAGCGGAGATCCTACAATGAGCAGTTCTTC. Amino acid sequence: CASSHQRRSYNEQFF.

The rearrangement links TRBV15 to TRBJ1-2; no clear D gene. V was trimmed by 0 bases and J by 7 bases, leaving 6 bases between them. The germline gives CDR1 LNHNV, CDR2 YYDKDF (reference sequence). The CDR3 totals 12 residues. In DNA, the CDR3 is TGTGCCACCAGCAGAGATAGGGTTGGCTACACCTTC. It encodes CATSRDRVGYTF.

The V and J genes are TRBV7-2 and TRBJ2-5; D may be TRBD2 (6 bases). Trimming pared 1 base from V and 7 bases from J, leaving 10 bases between. Germline CDR1 SGHTA, CDR2 FQGNSA. This CDR3 spans 13 amino acids. CDR3 in DNA: TGTGCCAGCAGCTTAGATCAGGGAGGGACCCAGTACTTC. It translates to CASSLDQGGTQYF.

This chain links TRBV9 with TRBJ2-1; D is tentatively TRBD1 or TRBD2 (5 bases each). V shed 4 bases and J shed 0 bases, with 20 bases lying between them. Germline lookup yields CDR1 SGDLS and CDR2 YYNGEE. The CDR3 contains 18 residues. CDR3 protein: CASSSPLAGDSSYNEQFF. In nucleotides, the CDR3 is TGTGCCAGCAGCTCTCCCCTAGCTGGAGACAGCTCCTACAATGAGCAGTTCTTC.

The chain uses TRBV7-9 and TRBJ1-3; D may be TRBD1 (6 bases). V was clipped by 5 bases and J by 9 bases, with 20 bases between them. This CDR3 has 15 residues. Germline assignment: CDR1 SEHNR and CDR2 FQNEAQ (reference sequence). CDR3 nucleotides: TGTGCCAGCAGCCCTCGGGACATATCCTTTATCACCATATATTTT. Amino acid sequence: CASSPRDISFITIYF.

V is TRBV29-1 and J is TRBJ2-1; D is unresolved. Trimming shortened V by 3 bases and J by 4 bases, and 7 bases separated the two germline ends. Looked up from germline, CDR1 is SQVTM and CDR2 is ANQGSEA. The CDR3 covers 12 residues. The CDR3 is CSVEGRYNEQFF. The CDR3 DNA is TGCAGCGTTGAGGGCAGATACAATGAGCAGTTCTTC.

The genes are TRBV19 and TRBJ2-7; 8 bases agree with TRBD1. CDR1 and CDR2 from the germline V gene are LNHDA and SQIVND (reference sequence). V was clipped by 5 bases and J by 2 bases; unmatched bases: 5. This CDR3 region has 14 residues. This chain's CDR3 is CASSGGQATYEQYF. CDR3 nucleotide sequence: TGTGCCAGTAGTGGGGGACAGGCTACCTACGAGCAGTACTTC.

This chain uses TRBV18 with TRBJ2-5; D is perhaps TRBD1 or TRBD2 (5 bases each). Germline V gives CDR1 KGHSH, CDR2 LQKENI. The CDR3 sequence is 15 residues long. Trimming took off 2 bases at V and 5 bases at J, with 15 bases between the two ends. The CDR3 nucleotides read TGTGCCAGCTCACCATCGGGACGAGGTCGGGAGACCCAGTACTTC. Amino acid sequence: CASSPSGRGRETQYF.

The chain has TRBV18 and TRBJ1-4; 9 bases are shared with TRBD1. CDR3 length: 15 residues. Germline V gene data show CDR1 as KGHSH and CDR2 as LQKENI. V lost 4 bases and J lost 2; bases outside the gene matches: 2. The DNA of the CDR3 is TGTGCCAGCTCACTTGGACAGGGGACTAATGAAAAACTGTTTTTT. This encodes CASSLGQGTNEKLFF.

The chain links TRBV4-1 to TRBJ1-5, with TRBD1 matching over 7 bases. This CDR3 has 15 amino acids. After removal of 3 bases from V and 4 bases from J, the junction contained 6 bases not matched to a gene. Per the germline V gene, CDR1 is MGHRA and CDR2 is YSYEKL. CDR3 residues: CASSQGRTGNQPQHF. CDR3 in DNA: TGCGCCAGCAGCCAGGGCCGGACAGGAAATCAGCCCCAGCATTTT.

This chain uses TRBV18 with TRBJ2-7, with TRBD2 matching over 9 bases. V was pared by 2 bases and J by 5 bases, with 7 bases of the junction left unmatched. The CDR3 is 15 amino acids. CDR1 and CDR2 from the germline V gene are KGHSH and LQKENI. The CDR3 DNA reads TGTGCCAGCTCACCAGTTGGACTAGCGTACAACGAGCAGTACTTC. Its translation is CASSPVGLAYNEQYF.

This chain links TRBV7-3 with TRBJ1-1; TRBD1 is a possible D gene (5 bases). The V gene lost 2 bases and the J gene lost 1 base, with 17 bases spanning the gap. This CDR3 is 17 amino acids long. Germline-derived CDR1 and CDR2 are SGHTA and FQGTGA. The CDR3 DNA sequence: TGTGCCAGCAGCTTAGCGTACCGGCGCCAGGGGAACACTGAAGCTTTCTTT. Encoded protein: CASSLAYRRQGNTEAFF.

Points on this clone: This specimen includes other DNA sequences encoding the same CDR3. The V gene is TRBV5-1, the J gene TRBJ1-3; D unresolved. This CDR3 is built from 15 residues. Germline CDR1 and CDR2: SGHRS and YFSETQ. V lost 0 bases, J lost 0 bases, and 7 bases lay in between. The CDR3 here is CASSLGLSSGNTIYF. The CDR3, as DNA: TGCGCCAGCAGCTTGGGACTCAGCTCTGGAAACACCATATATTTT.

The chain carries TRBV7-9 and TRBJ2-2, with 8 bases that match TRBD1. The junction had 11 bases not matched to a gene; V was cut back by 4 bases and J by 7 bases. The CDR3 runs 16 residues. Germline-derived CDR1 and CDR2 are SEHNR and FQNEAQ (reference sequence). The CDR3 coding sequence is TGTGCCAGCAGCTCTATCTCAGGGGGCCCTTACGGGGAGCTGTTTTTT. Protein: CASSSISGGPYGELFF.

The genes are TRBV14 and TRBJ1-2; D might be TRBD1 (5 bases). Germline V gene data show CDR1 as SGHDN and CDR2 as FVKESK. CDR3 length: 14 amino acids. V shed 2 bases and J shed 6 bases, with 13 bases lying between them. The CDR3 is CASSQPGDPDGYTF. The CDR3 DNA follows: TGTGCCAGCAGCCAACCCGGGGACCCTGATGGCTACACCTTC.

The chain has TRBV28 and TRBJ2-1; 10 bases map to TRBD1. Germline CDR1 MDHEN, CDR2 SYDVKM. The CDR3 is made up of 15 amino acids. With V trimmed by 5 bases and J by 5 bases, 6 bases remained unmatched. CDR3 amino acids: CASSQTGGSDNEQFF. DNA for the CDR3: TGTGCCAGCAGTCAGACAGGGGGCTCGGACAATGAGCAGTTCTTC.

The J gene is TRBJ1-5, the V gene TRBV6-1, with 11 bases fitting TRBD1. V was clipped by 4 bases and J by 2 bases; unmatched bases: 10. CDR1 and CDR2 (germline): MNHNS, SASEGT. This CDR3 is 18 amino acids long. The CDR3 DNA follows: TGTGCCAGCAGTGTGTCGAAGGGACAGGGGGTCGGCAATCAGCCCCAGCATTTT. Translated: CASSVSKGQGVGNQPQHF.

In DNA form, the CDR3 reads TGTGCCTCCAGAGGGCGTTACGAGGGGCGATCAACCGGGGAGCTGTTTTTT. Amino acid sequence: CASRGRYEGRSTGELFF. The rearrangement links TRBV19 to TRBJ2-2; the D gene could be TRBD1 or TRBD2 (5 bases each). CDR3 length: 17 residues. Germline loops: CDR1 LNHDA, CDR2 SQIVND (reference sequence). Trimming removed 11 bases at V and 5 bases at J, with 27 bases between.

The chain has TRBV21-1 and TRBJ1-2; the table's D gene call, TRBD1, was not cross checked with the DNA. TRBV21-1 is a listed pseudogene. This CDR3 comprises 14 residues. Here the CDR3 DNA reads TGTGCCAGCAGCCGGTCGGACAGTTACTATGGCTACACCTTC. Translation: CASSRSDSYYGYTF.

Comments on this clone: The same CDR3 is also encoded by other DNA sequences in this sample. V is TRBV28 and J is TRBJ2-7; D gene uncertain. The V end was cut by 2 bases, the J end by 2 bases, with 7 bases between. CDR1 and CDR2 (germline): MDHEN, SYDVKM. CDR3 length: 13 amino acids. CDR3 residues: CASSLVQPYEQYF. CDR3 nucleotides: TGTGCCAGCAGTTTAGTGCAGCCCTACGAGCAGTACTTC.